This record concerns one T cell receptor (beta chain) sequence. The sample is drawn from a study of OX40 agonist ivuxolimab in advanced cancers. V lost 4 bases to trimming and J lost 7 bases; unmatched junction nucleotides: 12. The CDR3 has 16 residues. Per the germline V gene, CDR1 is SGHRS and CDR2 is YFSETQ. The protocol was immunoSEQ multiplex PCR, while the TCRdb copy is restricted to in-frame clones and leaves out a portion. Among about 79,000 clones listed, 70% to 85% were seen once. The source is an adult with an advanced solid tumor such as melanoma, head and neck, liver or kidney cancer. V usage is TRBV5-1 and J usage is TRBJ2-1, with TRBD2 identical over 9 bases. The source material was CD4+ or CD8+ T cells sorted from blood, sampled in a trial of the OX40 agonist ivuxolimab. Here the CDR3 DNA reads TGCGCCAGCAGCCCTTTTCCGACTAGCGGAGTGAATGAGCAGTTCTTC. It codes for CASSPFPTSGVNEQFF.